This paragraph covers one TCR beta chain sequence. These data originate in a study of cytomegalovirus exposure and HLA in healthy donors. The PCR made use of 60 Vbeta and 13 Jbeta primers. The data were produced by immunoSEQ multiplex PCR, yet TCRdb's version contains in-frame clones alone and is incomplete. The sample holds roughly 200,000 clones, around 80% seen once. CDR1 SGHTA and CDR2 FQGNSA come from the germline V gene. Losses at the gene ends were 5 bases for V and 1 base for J; bases not matched to a gene: 10. This CDR3 region has 17 residues. The sample comprised PBMCs. This sequence joins TRBV7-2 and TRBJ1-3, with 8 positions matching TRBD1. The sequence came from a woman between 45 and 60 years old in good health and CMV-seronegative. CDR3 DNA: TGTGCCAGCAGCCGAAGCAGGACAGGGTATTCTGGAAACACCATATATTTT. It is translated as CASSRSRTGYSGNTIYF. Using reference TRBV7-2 and TRBJ1-3 for the parts outside the CDR3, the full variable domain is GAGVSQSPSNKVTEKGKDVELRCDPISGHTALYWYRQSLGQGLEFLIYFQGNSAPDKSGLPSDRFSAERTGGSVSTLTIQRTQQEDSAVYLCASSRSRTGYSGNTIYFGEGSWLTVV.